One sample yielded the 23 T cell receptor beta chains listed below, sequenced in a study of CD8 T cells in Susac syndrome. Reverse transcription used about 0.45 to 1 ug RNA and random hexamers. TCRdb analysed the immunoSEQ multiplex PCR reads with MiXCR anew, one entry per CDR3 protein. The sample shows a few hundred thousand distinct CDR3 sequences, 65% to 90% of them seen only once. Sequencing was done on a sample of CD8+ T cells from PBMCs. The receptors shown here come from a human donor with multiple sclerosis.

CDR3 in amino acids: CASSSQRGLAGEADTQYF. The CDR3 DNA sequence: TGTGCCAGCAGTTCACAACGGGGGCTAGCGGGAGAGGCAGATACGCAGTATTTT. The chain links TRBV25-1 to TRBJ2-3, with 10 bases fitting TRBD2. Trimming removed 5 bases from V and 4 bases from J; junction bases left unmatched: 15. This CDR3 has 18 amino acids. Germline CDR1 is MGHDK and CDR2 is SYGVNS.

This clonotype is a singleton in its sample. This chain joins TRBV28 and TRBJ2-3; TRBD2 matches at 8 bases. Looked up from germline, CDR1 is MDHEN and CDR2 is SYDVKM. The CDR3 totals 18 residues. After removal of 1 base from V and 0 bases from J, the junction contained 9 bases not matched to a gene. The CDR3 reads CASSLFTTRLASTDTQYF. Written as DNA, the CDR3 is TGTGCCAGCAGTTTATTCACGACCAGACTAGCGAGCACAGATACGCAGTATTTT. The whole variable domain, remainder taken from reference TRBV28 and TRBJ2-3, is DVKVTQSSRYLVKRTGEKVFLECVQDMDHENMFWYRQDPGLGLRLIYFSYDVKMKEKGDIPEGYSVSREKKERFSLILESASTNQTSMYLCASSLFTTRLASTDTQYFGPGTRLTVL.

The chain employs TRBV9 and TRBJ2-1; D remains ambiguous. The germline V gene has CDR1 SGDLS and CDR2 YYNGEE. V shed 0 bases and J shed 2 bases, with 3 bases lying between them. The CDR3 spans 13 residues. The CDR3 region has the DNA TGTGCCAGCAGCGTAGCTACCTACAATGAGCAGTTCTTC. This gives the protein CASSVATYNEQFF.

This chain uses TRBV28 with TRBJ2-7; 12 nucleotides match TRBD1. The length of the CDR3 is 13 residues. CDR1 and CDR2 from the germline V gene are MDHEN and SYDVKM. The V and J ends lost 10 bases and 6 bases, in that order; junction bases with no gene match: 7. CDR3 sequence: CATWDRGLGEQYF. The CDR3 bases are TGTGCCACCTGGGACAGGGGGCTAGGCGAGCAGTACTTC.

The chain carries TRBV25-1 and TRBJ2-2, with D possibly TRBD1 on 5 matching bases. Germline values: CDR1 MGHDK, CDR2 SYGVNS. The CDR3 loop spans 14 amino acids. Trimming took off 3 bases at V and 3 bases at J, with 8 bases between the two ends. CDR3 sequence: CASSDRVHTGELFF. Here the CDR3 DNA reads TGTGCCAGCAGTGACAGGGTTCACACCGGGGAGCTGTTTTTT. The complete variable domain, with remaining parts taken from reference TRBV25-1 and TRBJ2-2, reads EADIYQTPRYLVIGTGKKITLECSQTMGHDKMYWYQQDPGMELHLIHYSYGVNSTEKGDLSSESTVSRIRTEHFPLTLESARPSHTSQYLCASSDRVHTGELFFGEGSRLTVL.

The V call is TRBV12-5, the J call TRBJ2-1; D ambiguous. V was shortened by 6 bases and J by 5 bases, with 11 bases between the two germline ends. Germline V CDR1 and CDR2: LGHNT, FRNRAP. The CDR3 consists of 13 residues. In nucleotides, the CDR3 is TGTGCTAGTGGCTCGGACGGAAACAATGAGCAGTTCTTC. Protein: CASGSDGNNEQFF.

This rearrangement joins TRBV10-3 to TRBJ1-1; 7 positions match TRBD1. V lost 5 bases to trimming and J lost 6 bases; unmatched junction nucleotides: 6. Germline loops: CDR1 ENHRY, CDR2 SYGVKD. CDR3 size: 13 residues. CDR3 amino acids: CAISQGVIAEAFF. The CDR3 bases are TGTGCCATCAGTCAGGGGGTAATTGCTGAAGCTTTCTTT.

The V call is TRBV4-3, the J call TRBJ1-4, with 10 bases aligning to TRBD1. The CDR3 loop spans 15 amino acids. Germline V gene lookup returns CDR1 LGHNA and CDR2 YSLEER. The junction had 3 bases not matched to a gene; V was cut back by 3 bases and J by 5 bases. The CDR3 loop reads CASSQDRGNNEKLFF. The CDR3 bases are TGCGCCAGCAGCCAGGACAGGGGGAACAATGAAAAACTGTTTTTT.

The rearrangement joins TRBV20-1 to TRBJ2-7; tentatively, D is TRBD2 (5 bases). V shed 3 bases and J shed 2 bases, with 11 bases lying between them. This CDR3 is 13 amino acids long. Germline CDR1 reads DFQATT; CDR2 reads SNEGSKA (reference sequence). The CDR3 loop is CSARGGHAYEQYF. The CDR3 region has the DNA TGCAGTGCTAGGGGCGGGCATGCCTACGAGCAGTACTTC.

V is TRBV20-1 and J is TRBJ2-3, with D tentatively TRBD2 (5 bases). The germline CDR1 and CDR2 sequences are DFQATT and SNEGSKA (reference sequence). The CDR3 sequence is 14 residues long. V lost 6 bases to trimming and J lost 0 bases, with 13 bases between them. CDR3 amino acids: CSAPTGYSTDTQYF. The CDR3, as DNA: TGCAGTGCCCCAACGGGGTATAGCACAGATACGCAGTATTTT.

The chain employs TRBV19 and TRBJ1-1, with D perhaps TRBD1 (5 bases). The V gene lost 2 bases and the J gene lost 3 bases, with 13 bases spanning the gap. The CDR3 spans 15 residues. Germline lookup yields CDR1 LNHDA and CDR2 SQIVND (reference sequence). CDR3 nucleotides: TGTGCCAGTAGTATACCGGGGGAGACTCACACTGAAGCTTTCTTT. Its protein is CASSIPGETHTEAFF.

The CDR3 spells CASSHKGFYEQYF. The CDR3 nucleotides read TGTGCCAGCAGTCACAAAGGGTTCTACGAGCAGTACTTC. The chain is built from TRBV6-5 and TRBJ2-7; D unresolved. V was pared by 5 bases and J by 3 bases, with 11 bases between. The CDR3 consists of 13 residues. Germline assignment: CDR1 MNHEY and CDR2 SVGAGI.

J is TRBJ1-5 and V is TRBV12-3 or TRBV12-4, with a weak D call TRBD1 (5 bases). The CDR3 is 14 amino acids. Trimming removed 2 bases from V and 5 bases from J, with 10 bases in between. The CDR3 DNA follows: TGTGCCAGCAGTTTAAGCAGGGAATATCAGCCCCAGCATTTT. It yields the protein CASSLSREYQPQHF.

The chain employs TRBV4-3 and TRBJ2-2; D may be TRBD1 (5 bases). V was pared by 0 bases and J by 3 bases, with 17 bases between. The CDR3 length is 18 residues. From germline, CDR1 is LGHNA and CDR2 YSLEER. CDR3: CASSQEIGRVFYTGELFF. The DNA for the CDR3 is TGCGCCAGCAGCCAAGAAATTGGCAGGGTGTTTTACACCGGGGAGCTGTTTTTT.

The chain joins TRBV7-2 to TRBJ2-7, with D perhaps matching TRBD1 or TRBD2 (5 bases each). Trimming removed 6 bases from V and 2 bases from J, with 11 bases in between. The germline V gene encodes CDR1 SGHTA and CDR2 FQGNSA. CDR3 length: 13 amino acids. CDR3 residues: CASSPGAPYEQYF. The CDR3 nucleotides are TGTGCCAGCAGTCCCGGGGCGCCCTACGAGCAGTACTTC.

The gene calls are TRBV5-6 and TRBJ1-6; D remains ambiguous. Trimming stripped 3 bases from V and 9 bases from J, with 16 bases between. The CDR3 extends over 15 amino acids. Germline loops: CDR1 SGHDT, CDR2 YYEEEE. CDR3 sequence reads: CASSSGFADSSPLHF. CDR3 DNA: TGTGCCAGCAGCTCCGGGTTTGCCGATAGTTCACCCCTCCACTTT.

With regard to this clonotype: One junction end disagrees with the germline gene, perhaps due to a read error. The V call is TRBV4-3, the J call TRBJ1-1, with D tentatively TRBD1 (5 bases). The germline gives CDR1 LGHNA, CDR2 YSLEER. The CDR3 runs 11 residues. The CDR3 DNA follows: TGCGCCACCGACTCGGGGACTGAAGTTTTCTTT. Amino acids: CATDSGTEVFF.

This clonotype occurred once. The V and J genes are TRBV4-3 and TRBJ1-4; possible D gene TRBD1, 6 bases. The V end was cut by 3 bases, the J end by 8 bases, with 10 bases between. This CDR3 contains 13 residues. Looked up from germline, CDR1 is LGHNA and CDR2 is YSLEER. DNA of the CDR3: TGCGCCAGCAGCCAGGGGGCGCAGGAAAAACTGTTTTTT. It specifies CASSQGAQEKLFF.

The V call is TRBV28, the J call TRBJ2-3; a weak D match, TRBD1 (6 bases). The CDR3 has 13 amino acids. Looked up from germline, CDR1 is MDHEN and CDR2 is SYDVKM. V lost 3 bases, J lost 3 bases, and 7 bases lay in between. The CDR3 sequence: CASSFTGTDTQYF. Written as DNA, the CDR3 is TGTGCCAGCAGTTTTACAGGGACAGATACGCAGTATTTT.

This clonotype was recorded only once. The V call is TRBV4-1, the J call TRBJ1-2; D perhaps matches TRBD1 (5 bases). V gave up 0 bases and J gave up 6 bases, with 17 bases separating them. The CDR3 totals 16 residues. Germline CDR1 reads MGHRA; CDR2 reads YSYEKL. The CDR3 DNA reads TGCGCCAGCAGCCAAGAACACCAACTGGGGGTGGATGGCTACACCTTC. It is translated as CASSQEHQLGVDGYTF.

V and J are TRBV27 and TRBJ1-2, with 8 bases lining up with TRBD1. Germline V gene lookup returns CDR1 MNHEY and CDR2 SMNVEV (reference sequence). CDR3 length: 14 residues. V lost 7 bases, J lost 3 bases, and 7 bases stayed unmatched. The DNA for the CDR3 is TGTGCCAGCAAGGAGACAGGGGACCACTATGGCTACACCTTC. This gives the protein CASKETGDHYGYTF.

The chain combines TRBV29-1 with TRBJ2-1; 9 nucleotides match TRBD1. The CDR3 contains 16 residues. Losses at the gene ends were 6 bases for V and 8 bases for J; bases not matched to a gene: 17. Germline CDR1 SQVTM, CDR2 ANQGSEA. The DNA of the CDR3 is TGCAGCGTGCCGCCTTGGACAGGGGAGTATATGGATGAGCAGTTCTTC. This translates into CSVPPWTGEYMDEQFF.

V gene TRBV20-1 combines with J gene TRBJ2-7; 11 nucleotides agree with TRBD2. This CDR3 has 16 residues. The germline gives CDR1 DFQATT, CDR2 SNEGSKA (reference sequence). V trimming: 5 bases; J trimming: 7 bases; junction bases outside the gene matches: 16. The CDR3 region has the DNA TGCAGTGCTGACGGCCGACTAGCGGGATGGGCTAATGAGCAGTACTTC. Translating it yields CSADGRLAGWANEQYF.